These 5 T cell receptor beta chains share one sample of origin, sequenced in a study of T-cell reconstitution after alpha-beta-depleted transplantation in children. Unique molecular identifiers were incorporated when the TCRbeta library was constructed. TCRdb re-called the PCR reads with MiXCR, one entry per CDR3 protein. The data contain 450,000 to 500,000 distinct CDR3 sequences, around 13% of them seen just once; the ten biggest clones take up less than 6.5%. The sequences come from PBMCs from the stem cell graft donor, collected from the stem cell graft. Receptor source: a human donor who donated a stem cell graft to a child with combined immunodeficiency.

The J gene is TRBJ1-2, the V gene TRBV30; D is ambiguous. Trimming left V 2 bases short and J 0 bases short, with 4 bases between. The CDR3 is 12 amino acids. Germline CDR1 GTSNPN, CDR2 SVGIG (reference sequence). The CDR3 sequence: CAWSMANYGYTF. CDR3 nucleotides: TGTGCCTGGAGTATGGCTAACTATGGCTACACCTTC.

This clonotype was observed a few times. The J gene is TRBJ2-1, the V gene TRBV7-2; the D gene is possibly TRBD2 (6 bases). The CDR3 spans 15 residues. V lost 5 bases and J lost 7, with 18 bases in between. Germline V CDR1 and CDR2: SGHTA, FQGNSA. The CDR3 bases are TGTGCCAGCAGCCCCGAGCACGGGAGCTGGAATGAGCAGTTCTTC. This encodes CASSPEHGSWNEQFF.

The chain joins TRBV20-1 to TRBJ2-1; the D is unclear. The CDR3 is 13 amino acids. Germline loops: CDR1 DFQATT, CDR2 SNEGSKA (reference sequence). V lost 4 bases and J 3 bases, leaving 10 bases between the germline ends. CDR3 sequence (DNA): TGCAGTGCTATACCGGGCCTCTACAATGAGCAGTTCTTC. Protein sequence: CSAIPGLYNEQFF.

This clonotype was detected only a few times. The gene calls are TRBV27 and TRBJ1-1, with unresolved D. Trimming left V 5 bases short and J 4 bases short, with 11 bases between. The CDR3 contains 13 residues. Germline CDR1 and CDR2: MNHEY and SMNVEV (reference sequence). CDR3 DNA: TGTGCCAGCAGTCCGCAGTTTAGCACTGAAGCTTTCTTT. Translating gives CASSPQFSTEAFF.

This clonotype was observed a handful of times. The CDR3 here is CSVGGDKSYEQYF. The CDR3 DNA is TGCAGCGTAGGCGGGGACAAATCCTACGAGCAGTACTTC. The J gene is TRBJ2-7, the V gene TRBV29-1; possibly TRBD1 or TRBD2 for D (6 bases each). There are 13 residues in the CDR3. V lost 6 bases, J lost 1 base, and 13 bases lay in between. Germline values: CDR1 SQVTM, CDR2 ANQGSEA.